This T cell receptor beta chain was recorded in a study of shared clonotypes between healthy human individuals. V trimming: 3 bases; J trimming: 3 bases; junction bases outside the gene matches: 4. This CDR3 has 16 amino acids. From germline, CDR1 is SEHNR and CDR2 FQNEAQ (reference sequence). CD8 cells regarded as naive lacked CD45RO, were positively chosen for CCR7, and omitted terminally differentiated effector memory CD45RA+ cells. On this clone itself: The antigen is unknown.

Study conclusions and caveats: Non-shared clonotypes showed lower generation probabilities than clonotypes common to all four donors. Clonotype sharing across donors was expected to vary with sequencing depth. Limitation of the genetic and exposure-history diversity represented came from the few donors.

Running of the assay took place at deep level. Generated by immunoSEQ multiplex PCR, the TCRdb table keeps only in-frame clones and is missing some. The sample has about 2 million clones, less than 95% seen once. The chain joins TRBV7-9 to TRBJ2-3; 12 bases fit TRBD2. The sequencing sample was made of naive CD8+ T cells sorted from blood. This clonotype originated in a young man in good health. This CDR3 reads CASSFLAGGPTDTQYF. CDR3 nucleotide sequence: TGTGCCAGCAGCTTTCTAGCGGGAGGGCCGACAGATACGCAGTATTTT. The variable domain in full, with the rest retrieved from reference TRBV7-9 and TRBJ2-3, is DTGVSQNPRHKITKRGQNVTFRCDPISEHNRLYWYRQTLGQGPEFLTYFQNEAQLEKSRLLSDRFSAERPKGSFSTLEIQRTEQGDSAMYLCASSFLAGGPTDTQYFGPGTRLTVL.